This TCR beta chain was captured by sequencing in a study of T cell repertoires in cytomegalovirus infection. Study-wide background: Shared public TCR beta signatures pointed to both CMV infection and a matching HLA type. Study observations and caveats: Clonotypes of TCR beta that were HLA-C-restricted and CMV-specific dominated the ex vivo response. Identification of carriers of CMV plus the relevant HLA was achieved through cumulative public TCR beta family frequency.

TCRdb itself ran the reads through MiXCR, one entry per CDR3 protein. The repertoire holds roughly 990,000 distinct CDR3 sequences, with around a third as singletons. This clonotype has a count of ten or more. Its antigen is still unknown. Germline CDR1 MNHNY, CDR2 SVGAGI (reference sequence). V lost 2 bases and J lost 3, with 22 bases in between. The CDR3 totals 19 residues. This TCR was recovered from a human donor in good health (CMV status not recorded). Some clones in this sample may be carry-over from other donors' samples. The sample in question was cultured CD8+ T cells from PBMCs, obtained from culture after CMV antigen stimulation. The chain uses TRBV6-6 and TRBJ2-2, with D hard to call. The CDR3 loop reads CASSYLPIASHEYTGELFF. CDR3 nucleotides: TGTGCCAGCAGTTACCTCCCCATTGCGTCCCATGAGTACACCGGGGAGCTGTTTTTT.